Listed below are T cell receptor beta chains from one sample, sequenced in a study of cytomegalovirus exposure and HLA in healthy donors. Profiling relied on immunoSEQ multiplex PCR, and the TCRdb table lists in-frame clones only, not all of them. The data contain 100,000 or so clones, less than 75% of them singletons. Sequences were obtained from PBMCs. All receptors come from a woman aged 25 to 39 in good health and CMV-seropositive. CDR3s include the opening cysteine and the closing phenylalanine or tryptophan. Fields, in order: J gene, V gene, D gene, clone size, CDR3 protein, CDR3 DNA. The D gene is left open where the match is weak. Clone size, where shown, is once, few, many, or a class for clones that have expanded.

TRBJ2-2	TRBV7-9	TRBD2	.	CASIKSGGNTGELFF	TGTGCCAGCATCAAAAGCGGGGGGAACACCGGGGAGCTGTTTTTT
TRBJ1-6	TRBV7-6	.	once	CASRTTDGANSPLHF	TGTGCCAGCCGTACTACCGATGGAGCGAATTCACCCCTCCACTTT
TRBJ2-3	TRBV7-9	TRBD2	.	CASSPLAGGGRTDTQYF	TGTGCCAGCAGCCCGCTAGCGGGGGGTGGGCGTACAGATACGCAGTATTTT
TRBJ2-7	TRBV4-1	TRBD1	once	CASSQTGGGEQYF	TGCGCCAGCAGCCAAACAGGGGGAGGCGAGCAGTACTTC
TRBJ2-5	TRBV30	.	.	CAWSVLGSRRKETQYF	TGTGCCTGGAGTGTACTGGGGAGTCGGCGGAAAGAGACCCAGTACTTC
TRBJ2-7	TRBV7-2	TRBD2	.	CASSHGGGDSYEQYF	TGTGCCAGCAGCCACGGCGGGGGTGACTCCTACGAGCAGTACTTC
TRBJ1-1	TRBV29-1	.	.	CSAKTVVGTEAFF	TGCAGCGCTAAGACAGTCGTTGGCACTGAAGCTTTCTTT
TRBJ1-2	TRBV25-1	.	.	CASSDRQEDGYTF	TGTGCCAGCAGTGACCGACAGGAGGATGGCTACACCTTC
TRBJ1-4	TRBV5-6	.	few	CASSLPGYDHNEKLFF	TGTGCCAGCAGCTTGCCCGGGTACGACCATAATGAAAAACTGTTTTTT
TRBJ1-1	TRBV11-2	.	.	CASSSHGGTEAFF	TGTGCCAGCAGCTCGCACGGAGGCACTGAAGCTTTCTTT
TRBJ2-2	TRBV7-6	TRBD2	.	CASSLFSGGNTGELFF	TGTGCCAGCAGCTTATTCAGCGGGGGGAACACCGGGGAGCTGTTTTTT
TRBJ1-1	TRBV10-2	TRBD1	.	CASSRQGALAFF	TGCGCCAGCAGTCGGCAGGGGGCTCTAGCTTTCTTT
TRBJ2-7	TRBV13	.	.	CASSLKRRGALRDEQYF	TGTGCCAGCAGCTTAAAGCGCCGGGGGGCCCTGAGGGACGAGCAGTACTTC
TRBJ2-2	TRBV6-6	.	few	CASSSRTSTGELFF	TGTGCCAGCAGTTCTCGGACTTCTACCGGGGAGCTGTTTTTT
TRBJ2-7	TRBV5-1	TRBD1	.	CASRTGATASYEQYF	TGCGCCAGCCGGACAGGAGCCACGGCCTCCTACGAGCAGTACTTC
TRBJ2-7	TRBV30	TRBD1	.	CAWSRGLGDLYEQYF	TGTGCCTGGAGCAGGGGGCTAGGGGACCTCTACGAACAGTACTTC
TRBJ2-2	TRBV5-1	.	few	CASSTGQKDTGELFF	TGCGCCAGCAGCACGGGACAAAAAGACACCGGGGAGCTGTTTTTT
TRBJ1-4	TRBV19	.	few	CASTEQGGGEKLFF	TGTGCCAGTACTGAACAGGGCGGTGGTGAAAAACTGTTTTTT
TRBJ2-5	TRBV19	TRBD1	.	CASRDRGALLETQYF	TGTGCCAGTAGAGACAGGGGTGCTTTGTTGGAGACCCAGTACTTC
TRBJ2-3	TRBV5-5	TRBD1	few	CASSLETGFTDTQYF	TGTGCCAGCAGCTTAGAGACAGGGTTCACAGATACGCAGTATTTT
TRBJ2-5	TRBV6-6	.	.	CASSYSGAVETQYF	TGTGCCAGCAGTTACTCGGGGGCGGTGGAGACCCAGTACTTC
TRBJ2-1	TRBV6-5	.	few	CASSPTGHGGNEQFF	TGTGCCAGCAGCCCAACCGGACACGGTGGGAATGAGCAGTTCTTC
TRBJ2-1	TRBV6-5	TRBD2	once	CASSSGLAGPYNEQFF	TGTGCCAGCAGTTCCGGACTAGCGGGTCCCTACAATGAGCAGTTCTTC
TRBJ2-3	TRBV30	TRBD2	few	CAWSLGLAGGPDTQYF	TGTGCCTGGAGTTTGGGACTAGCGGGGGGGCCTGATACGCAGTATTTT
TRBJ2-1	TRBV9	.	.	CASSVAFGGYNEQFF	TGTGCCAGCAGCGTAGCGTTTGGGGGGTACAATGAGCAGTTCTTC
TRBJ2-1	TRBV5-6	TRBD2	.	CASSGAGGQFF	TGTGCCAGCAGTGGGGCGGGGGGGCAGTTCTTC
TRBJ1-2	TRBV4-2	.	.	CASSQDRLIYGYTF	TGTGCCAGCAGCCAAGACAGACTTATTTATGGCTACACCTTC
TRBJ1-1	TRBV6-6	TRBD1	few	CASSSHRGNTEAFF	TGTGCCAGCAGTTCCCACAGGGGGAACACTGAAGCTTTCTTT
TRBJ1-3	TRBV9	.	.	CASSPIGDSGNTIYF	TGTGCCAGCAGCCCGATCGGGGACTCTGGAAACACCATATATTTT